This T cell receptor (beta chain) is drawn from a study of cytomegalovirus exposure and HLA in healthy donors. For the study at large: A data release that came early held approximately 85 million unique TCRs from HLA-typed donors. The study, taken as a whole, reports: Confirmation in vitro established that a few CMV-associated chains were specific for CMV antigens. Cytomegalovirus association was listed for around 170 TCR beta chains. A later analysis showed HLA-associated TCR beta chains outstripping equally common others in clonal expansion.

Concerning this clone: Its target is unknown.

This CDR3 is 13 amino acids long. Germline V gene data show CDR1 as ENHRY and CDR2 as SYGVKD. J was trimmed by 8 bases and V by 4 bases; bases with no gene match: 6. PCR employed 60 Vbeta and 13 Jbeta primers. Only in-frame clones appear in the TCRdb table, and some are missing; sequencing was by immunoSEQ multiplex PCR. The sample records over 70,000 clones, 76% being singletons. This receptor was identified in a male donor in good health and CMV-seronegative. The sample was PBMCs. The chain links TRBV10-3 to TRBJ2-3; 7 bases are a match to TRBD1. CDR3 sequence reads: CAISGDREGTQYF. CDR3 sequence (DNA): TGTGCCATCAGTGGAGACAGGGAAGGTACGCAGTATTTT.